The 28 T cell receptor beta chains in this list originate from one sample, sequenced in a study of post-analysis software for immune sequencing data. Overall study results and limits: Controls showed lower frequencies than patients for roughly 5 TRBV segments, and TRBV5-6, TRBV5-1 and TRBV20-1 were among these.

Researchers reported that TCR beta cDNA libraries carried unique molecular identifiers. TCRdb itself ran the PCR reads through MiXCR, one entry per CDR3 protein. The sample yields roughly 600,000 distinct CDR3 sequences, 44% seen once. Their specific antigens are unknown. Sequencing used blood. All receptors come from a girl under 18 with multiple sclerosis.

This sequence joins TRBV7-2 and TRBJ2-5, with TRBD2 matching over 9 bases. The CDR3 consists of 15 residues. Germline-derived CDR1 and CDR2 are SGHTA and FQGNSA. With V trimmed by 4 bases and J by 11 bases, 14 bases remained unmatched. Here the CDR3 reads CASSSLPLAGYEQYF. CDR3 DNA: TGTGCCAGCAGCTCACTCCCGCTAGCGGGGTATGAGCAGTACTTC.

V is TRBV5-1 and J is TRBJ1-1, with a weak D call TRBD1 (5 bases). V was pared by 1 base and J by 5 bases, with 18 bases between. The CDR3 is 16 residues long. Germline V lookup: CDR1 SGHRS, CDR2 YFSETQ. CDR3 amino acids: CASSLSPGTVATEAFF. The CDR3 DNA reads as TGCGCCAGCAGCTTGTCGCCCGGGACCGTCGCTACTGAAGCTTTCTTT.

This clonotype was counted a few times. The rearrangement uses TRBV10-1 and TRBJ2-7, with D uncertain. Germline loops: CDR1 WNHNN, CDR2 SYGVQD (reference sequence). Trimming took 4 bases from V and 6 from J, leaving 16 bases between them. This CDR3 is built from 14 residues. The CDR3 is CASSAGRRPCEQYF. CDR3 DNA sequence: TGCGCCAGCAGTGCGGGCAGGAGACCCTGCGAGCAGTACTTC.

The rearrangement links TRBV7-9 to TRBJ1-5; D possibly corresponds to TRBD1 (6 bases). V lost 1 base and J 2 bases, leaving 12 bases between the germline ends. This CDR3 contains 16 residues. Germline values: CDR1 SEHNR, CDR2 FQNEAQ (reference sequence). CDR3 DNA: TGTGCCAGCAGCTTAGAATCGGACAGTCGCAATCAGCCCCAGCATTTT. Amino acids: CASSLESDSRNQPQHF. Supplemented by reference TRBV7-9 and TRBJ1-5, the full variable domain reads DTGVSQNPRHKITKRGQNVTFRCDPISEHNRLYWYRQTLGQGPEFLTYFQNEAQLEKSRLLSDRFSAERPKGSFSTLEIQRTEQGDSAMYLCASSLESDSRNQPQHFGDGTRLSIL.

This clonotype was recorded a few times. The chain employs TRBV29-1 and TRBJ2-3; no firm D call. The CDR3 is made up of 15 amino acids. The germline V gene has CDR1 SQVTM and CDR2 ANQGSEA. V was shortened by 4 bases and J by 0 bases, with 14 bases between the two germline ends. CDR3 sequence (DNA): TGCAGCGTTGTGAACGGGTTCTCTAGCACAGATACGCAGTATTTT. Translated, it gives CSVVNGFSSTDTQYF.

The chain has TRBV4-2 and TRBJ1-6; D ambiguous. The CDR3 totals 16 residues. In germline, CDR1 is LGHNA, CDR2 YNFKEQ. The germline V and J ends were trimmed by 0 bases and 6 bases, with 12 bases remaining between them. CDR3 nucleotides: TGTGCCAGCAGCCAAGACTGGGCAGGCCCTAATTCACCCCTCCACTTT. Translating it yields CASSQDWAGPNSPLHF.

As DNA, the CDR3 is TGTGCCAGCAGTTTGGGAAGGGGAGGGCAAGAGACCCAGTACTTC. Protein product: CASSLGRGGQETQYF. The chain has TRBV6-5 and TRBJ2-5; 7 bases match TRBD2. V dropped 4 bases and J dropped 2; count of bases not matched to a gene: 7. The CDR3 covers 15 residues. CDR1 and CDR2 from the germline V gene are MNHEY and SVGAGI.

This clonotype was counted many times. V is TRBV10-3 and J is TRBJ2-5; D tentatively fits TRBD1 or TRBD2 (5 bases each). The CDR3 runs 15 residues. From germline, CDR1 is ENHRY and CDR2 SYGVKD. Deletions cut 4 bases from V and 5 bases from J, with 17 bases between. The CDR3 region is CAISAGQAEGETQYF. The DNA for the CDR3 is TGTGCCATCAGTGCAGGGCAAGCGGAAGGCGAGACCCAGTACTTC.

There are a few counts of this clonotype. The chain uses TRBV20-1 and TRBJ2-7; D is perhaps TRBD1 or TRBD2 (5 bases each). Looked up from germline, CDR1 is DFQATT and CDR2 is SNEGSKA (reference sequence). CDR3 length: 12 residues. V was cut by 5 bases and J by 3 bases, with 11 bases left in between. The CDR3 is CSARRGVYEQYF. The CDR3 nucleotides are TGCAGTGCTCGCCGAGGGGTCTACGAGCAGTACTTC.

There are a few counts of this clonotype. This chain connects TRBV16 to TRBJ1-2; no clear D gene. This CDR3 region has 13 residues. Germline V CDR1 and CDR2: KGHSY, FQNENV. V dropped 5 bases and J dropped 3 bases, with 10 bases sitting between them. CDR3 sequence reads: CASSEQQDYGYTF. DNA of the CDR3: TGTGCCAGCAGCGAACAGCAGGACTATGGCTACACCTTC.

The CDR3 protein is CASSWEQGWGEQYF. CDR3 DNA: TGTGCCAGCAGCTGGGAGCAGGGTTGGGGCGAGCAGTACTTC. V usage is TRBV28 and J usage is TRBJ2-7, with D perhaps matching TRBD1 or TRBD2 (5 bases each). V was cut by 6 bases and J by 6 bases, with 18 bases left in between. Germline assignment: CDR1 MDHEN and CDR2 SYDVKM. There are 14 residues in the CDR3.

This clonotype was found a few times. The chain recombines TRBV7-2 with TRBJ2-7; TRBD1 is a possible D gene (6 bases). The CDR3 is 15 residues long. Germline CDR1 SGHTA, CDR2 FQGNSA. V was shortened by 8 bases and J by 6 bases, with 23 bases between the two germline ends. The CDR3 nucleotides are TGTGCCAGCGGCCGGAGTACAGGGCGGGTGAGCGAGCAGTACTTC. Residues: CASGRSTGRVSEQYF.

This sequence joins TRBV20-1 and TRBJ2-5, with D unclear. Germline CDR1 and CDR2: DFQATT and SNEGSKA (reference sequence). Trimming shortened V by 6 bases and J by 5 bases, and 10 bases separated the two germline ends. The CDR3 is 11 amino acids. DNA for the CDR3: TGCAGTGCCTCAGAATGGGAGACCCAGTACTTC. Translating gives CSASEWETQYF.

The chain couples TRBV20-1 to TRBJ2-1; possibly TRBD1 or TRBD2 for D (6 bases each). There are 15 residues in the CDR3. Trimming shortened V by 0 bases and J by 8 bases, and 17 bases separated the two germline ends. Germline V gives CDR1 DFQATT, CDR2 SNEGSKA (reference sequence). The CDR3 DNA sequence: TGCAGTGCTAGAGAGTCGGGGGCCTTGGGGGATGAGCAGTTCTTC. Encoded protein: CSARESGALGDEQFF.

The J gene is TRBJ2-3, the V gene TRBV4-2, with TRBD2 as a possible D gene (5 bases). V lost 5 bases, J lost 4 bases, and 13 bases lay in between. CDR3 length equals 14 residues. CDR1 and CDR2 (germline): LGHNA, YNFKEQ. The CDR3 spells CASSDYDTSDTQYF. DNA of the CDR3: TGTGCCAGCAGCGACTACGACACCTCAGATACGCAGTATTTT.

Comment on this clonotype: Its ends do not fully match the called genes, so a read error is possible. This chain links TRBV12-3 or TRBV12-4 with TRBJ1-3; 7 nucleotides align to TRBD1. This CDR3 contains 16 residues. The CDR3: CTSSKRTGARENTIYF. In DNA form, the CDR3 reads TGTACCAGCAGCAAACGGACAGGCGCGAGGGAGAACACCATATATTTT.

The rearrangement uses TRBV12-3 or TRBV12-4 and TRBJ2-1, with TRBD2 matching over 9 bases. CDR3 length equals 12 residues. With V trimmed by 6 bases and J by 9 bases, 3 bases remained unmatched. CDR3 sequence (DNA): TGTGCCAGCAGCATTAGCGGGGGTGAGCAGTTCTTC. It yields the protein CASSISGGEQFF.

V is TRBV5-6 and J is TRBJ1-1; maybe TRBD1 (6 bases). Germline assignment: CDR1 SGHDT and CDR2 YYEEEE. V was pared by 5 bases and J by 3 bases, with 14 bases between. The CDR3 is 14 residues long. CDR3: CASRPQGGDTEAFF. The CDR3, as DNA: TGTGCCAGCAGACCCCAAGGGGGAGACACTGAAGCTTTCTTT.

The J gene is TRBJ1-2, the V gene TRBV12-3 or TRBV12-4; 8 bases map to TRBD1. J was trimmed by 12 bases and V by 5 bases; bases with no gene match: 5. CDR3 length: 11 amino acids. The CDR3 DNA sequence: TGTGCCAGCAGTCCAGGGGGCGGCCACACCTTC. Translated: CASSPGGGHTF.

The gene calls are TRBV5-1 and TRBJ2-3; either TRBD1 or TRBD2 may fit D (6 bases each). The CDR3 length is 16 residues. Trimming left V 2 bases short and J 3 bases short, with 16 bases between. Germline V CDR1 and CDR2: SGHRS, YFSETQ. The CDR3 is CASSFPVGGGTDTQYF. The DNA for the CDR3 is TGCGCCAGCAGCTTCCCTGTGGGGGGCGGAACAGATACGCAGTATTTT.

The V gene is TRBV5-1, the J gene TRBJ1-2, with a possible D match to TRBD1 (6 bases). Deletions cut 3 bases from V and 8 bases from J, with 17 bases between. Germline lookup yields CDR1 SGHRS and CDR2 YFSETQ. The CDR3 is made up of 14 amino acids. CDR3 loop: CASSSTGLPRGYTF. The DNA of the CDR3 is TGCGCCAGCAGCTCGACAGGACTCCCCCGCGGCTACACCTTC.

The chain joins TRBV12-3 or TRBV12-4 to TRBJ2-7; unclear D gene. The CDR3 totals 12 residues. V shed 8 bases and J shed 4 bases, with 12 bases lying between them. The CDR3 DNA reads as TGTGCCAGCTCGACGGTGAGATACGAGCAGTACTTC. Translating gives CASSTVRYEQYF.

This chain connects TRBV30 to TRBJ2-1; D unclear. V was trimmed by 1 base and J by 10 bases, leaving 11 bases between them. The germline CDR1 and CDR2 sequences are GTSNPN and SVGIG (reference sequence). The CDR3 covers 12 residues. The CDR3 protein is CAWSDNRREQFF. The CDR3 region has the DNA TGTGCCTGGAGTGATAACCGACGGGAGCAGTTCTTC. The full variable domain, with the rest looked up from reference TRBV30 and TRBJ2-1, is SQTIHQWPATLVQPVGSPLSLECTVEGTSNPNLYWYRQAAGRGLQLLFYSVGIGQISSEVPQNLSASRPQDRQFILSSKKLLLSDSGFYLCAWSDNRREQFFGPGTRLTVL.

Note on this clonotype: One junction end disagrees with the germline gene, perhaps due to a read error. The rearrangement links TRBV7-7 to TRBJ2-1; D ambiguous. This CDR3 comprises 15 residues. Germline CDR1 and CDR2: SSHAT and FNYEAQ (reference sequence). This chain's CDR3 is CASSSGASSYNEQFF. For the CDR3, the DNA is TGTGCTAGCAGCTCAGGAGCTAGCTCCTACAATGAGCAGTTCTTC.

This clonotype was recorded a few times. The rearrangement links TRBV4-1 to TRBJ1-1; D is uncertain. The CDR3 is 15 residues long. Germline V gives CDR1 MGHRA, CDR2 YSYEKL. V lost 0 bases to trimming and J lost 2 bases, with 10 bases between them. The CDR3 here is CASSQEAKVNTEAFF. Here the CDR3 DNA reads TGCGCCAGCAGCCAAGAGGCTAAGGTAAACACTGAAGCTTTCTTT.

This clonotype was detected only a few times. The chain recombines TRBV29-1 with TRBJ2-3; D is uncertain. Trimming removed 6 bases at V and 0 bases at J, with 10 bases between. CDR3 length: 13 amino acids. Per the germline V gene, CDR1 is SQVTM and CDR2 is ANQGSEA. CDR3 DNA: TGCAGCGTCCCCAAGACGAGCACAGATACGCAGTATTTT. It yields the protein CSVPKTSTDTQYF.

This clonotype has just a few counts. The chain uses TRBV20-1 and TRBJ2-3; a possible D gene is TRBD1 (6 bases). Trimming removed 0 bases at V and 4 bases at J, with 14 bases between. The germline gives CDR1 DFQATT, CDR2 SNEGSKA (reference sequence). The CDR3 has 15 residues. The CDR3 loop reads CSARDSIQGSDTQYF. The DNA of the CDR3 is TGCAGTGCTAGAGATTCCATACAGGGCTCAGATACGCAGTATTTT.

This clonotype occurred a few times. This sequence joins TRBV6-6 and TRBJ2-7, with 9 positions matching TRBD1. The CDR3 runs to 14 residues. Germline CDR1 is MNHNY and CDR2 is SVGAGI (reference sequence). V lost 6 bases and J lost 5; bases outside the gene matches: 8. The chain's CDR3 is CASSLGQGENEQYF. The CDR3 DNA reads as TGTGCCAGCAGCCTGGGACAGGGTGAAAACGAGCAGTACTTC.